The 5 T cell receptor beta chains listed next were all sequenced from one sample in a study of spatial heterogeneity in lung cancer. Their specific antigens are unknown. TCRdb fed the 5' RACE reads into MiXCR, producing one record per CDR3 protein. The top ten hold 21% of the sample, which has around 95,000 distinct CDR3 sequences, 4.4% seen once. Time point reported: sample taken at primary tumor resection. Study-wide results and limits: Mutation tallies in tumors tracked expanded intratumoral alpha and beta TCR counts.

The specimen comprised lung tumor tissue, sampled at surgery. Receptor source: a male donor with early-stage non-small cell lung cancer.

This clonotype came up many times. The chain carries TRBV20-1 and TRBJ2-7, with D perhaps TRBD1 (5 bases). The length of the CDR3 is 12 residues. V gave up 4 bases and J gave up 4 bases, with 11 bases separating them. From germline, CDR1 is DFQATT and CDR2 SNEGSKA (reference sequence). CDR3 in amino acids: CSATDSFYEQYF. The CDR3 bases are TGCAGTGCTACCGACAGTTTTTACGAGCAGTACTTC.

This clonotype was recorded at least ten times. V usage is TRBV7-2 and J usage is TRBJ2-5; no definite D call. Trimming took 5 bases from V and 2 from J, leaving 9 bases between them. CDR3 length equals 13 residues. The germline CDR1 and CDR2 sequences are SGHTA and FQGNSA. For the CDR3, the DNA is TGTGCCAGCAGCACCCCTTCACAAGAGACCCAGTACTTC. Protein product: CASSTPSQETQYF. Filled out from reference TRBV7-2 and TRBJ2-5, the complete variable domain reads GAGVSQSPSNKVTEKGKDVELRCDPISGHTALYWYRQSLGQGLEFLIYFQGNSAPDKSGLPSDRFSAERTGGSVSTLTIQRTQQEDSAVYLCASSTPSQETQYFGPGTRLLVL.

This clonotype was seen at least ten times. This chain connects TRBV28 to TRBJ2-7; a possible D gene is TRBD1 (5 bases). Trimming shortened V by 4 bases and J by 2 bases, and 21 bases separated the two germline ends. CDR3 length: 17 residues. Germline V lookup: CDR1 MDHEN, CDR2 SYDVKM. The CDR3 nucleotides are TGTGCCAGCAGTTCCCCCCATGACAGCGCCGTTACCTACGAGCAGTACTTC. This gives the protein CASSSPHDSAVTYEQYF.

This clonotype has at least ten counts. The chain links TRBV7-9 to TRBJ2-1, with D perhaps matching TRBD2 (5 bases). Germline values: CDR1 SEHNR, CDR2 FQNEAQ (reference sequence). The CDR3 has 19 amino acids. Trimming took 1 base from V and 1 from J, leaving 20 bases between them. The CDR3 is CASSLGESGTPKSYNEQFF. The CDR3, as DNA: TGTGCCAGCAGCTTAGGCGAGAGCGGTACCCCAAAATCCTACAATGAGCAGTTCTTC.

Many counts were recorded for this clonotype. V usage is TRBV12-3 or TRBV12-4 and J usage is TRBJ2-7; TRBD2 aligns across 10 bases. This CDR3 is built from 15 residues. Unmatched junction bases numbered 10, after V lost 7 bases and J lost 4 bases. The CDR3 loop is CASTTRASGRYEQYF. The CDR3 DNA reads TGTGCCAGCACCACGAGGGCTAGCGGGAGATACGAGCAGTACTTC.